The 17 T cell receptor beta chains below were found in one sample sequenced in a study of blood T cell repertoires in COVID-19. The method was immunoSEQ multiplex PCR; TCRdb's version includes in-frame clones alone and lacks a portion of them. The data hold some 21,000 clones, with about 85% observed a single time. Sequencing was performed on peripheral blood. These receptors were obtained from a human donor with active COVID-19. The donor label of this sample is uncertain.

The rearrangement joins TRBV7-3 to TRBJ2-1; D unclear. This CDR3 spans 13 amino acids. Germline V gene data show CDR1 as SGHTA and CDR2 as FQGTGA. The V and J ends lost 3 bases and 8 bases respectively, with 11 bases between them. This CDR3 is CASSFGSEDEQFF. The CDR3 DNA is TGTGCCAGCAGCTTTGGTAGTGAAGATGAGCAGTTCTTC.

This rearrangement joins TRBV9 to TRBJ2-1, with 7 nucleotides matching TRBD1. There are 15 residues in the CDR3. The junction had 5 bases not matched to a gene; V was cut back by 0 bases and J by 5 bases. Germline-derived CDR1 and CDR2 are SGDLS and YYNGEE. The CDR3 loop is CASSVGGGAHNEQFF. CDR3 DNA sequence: TGTGCCAGCAGCGTAGGAGGGGGCGCTCACAATGAGCAGTTCTTC.

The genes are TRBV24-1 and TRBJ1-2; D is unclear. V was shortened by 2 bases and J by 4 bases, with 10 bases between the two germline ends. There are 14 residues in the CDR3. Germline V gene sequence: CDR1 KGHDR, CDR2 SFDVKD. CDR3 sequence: CATSDSSVAYGYTF. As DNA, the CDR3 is TGTGCCACCAGTGATTCTTCGGTAGCCTATGGCTACACCTTC.

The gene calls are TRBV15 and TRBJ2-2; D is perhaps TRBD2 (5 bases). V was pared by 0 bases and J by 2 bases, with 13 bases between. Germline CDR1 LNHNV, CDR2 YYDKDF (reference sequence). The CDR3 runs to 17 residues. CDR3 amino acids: CATSRDLLGANTGELFF. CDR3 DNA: TGTGCCACCAGCAGAGATCTACTGGGAGCTAACACCGGGGAGCTGTTTTTT.

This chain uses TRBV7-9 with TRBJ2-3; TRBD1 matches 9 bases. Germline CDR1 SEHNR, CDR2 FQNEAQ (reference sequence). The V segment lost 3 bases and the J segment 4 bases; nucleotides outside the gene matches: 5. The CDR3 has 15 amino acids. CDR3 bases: TGTGCCAGCAGCTTGGGACAGGGTATGGCAGATACGCAGTATTTT. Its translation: CASSLGQGMADTQYF. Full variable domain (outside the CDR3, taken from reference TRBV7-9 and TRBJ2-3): DTGVSQNPRHKITKRGQNVTFRCDPISEHNRLYWYRQTLGQGPEFLTYFQNEAQLEKSRLLSDRFSAERPKGSFSTLEIQRTEQGDSAMYLCASSLGQGMADTQYFGPGTRLTVL.

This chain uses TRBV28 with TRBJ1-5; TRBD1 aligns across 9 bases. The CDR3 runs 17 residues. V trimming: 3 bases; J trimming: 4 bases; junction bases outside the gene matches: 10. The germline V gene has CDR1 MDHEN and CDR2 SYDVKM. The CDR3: CASSFLGQGPENQPQHF. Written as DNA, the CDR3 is TGTGCCAGCAGTTTTTTGGGACAGGGACCCGAAAATCAGCCCCAGCATTTT.

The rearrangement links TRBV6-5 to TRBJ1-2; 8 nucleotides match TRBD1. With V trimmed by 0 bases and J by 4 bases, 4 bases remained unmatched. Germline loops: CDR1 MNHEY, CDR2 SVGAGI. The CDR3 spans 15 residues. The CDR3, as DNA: TGTGCCAGCAGTTACTCGGGGGACAGGCCCTATGGCTACACCTTC. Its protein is CASSYSGDRPYGYTF.

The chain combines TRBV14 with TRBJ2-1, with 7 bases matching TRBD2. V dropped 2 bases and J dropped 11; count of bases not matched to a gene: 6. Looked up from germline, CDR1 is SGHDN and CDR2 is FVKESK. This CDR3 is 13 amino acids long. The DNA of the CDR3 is TGTGCCAGCAGCCAACTAGCGGAGCCGAAGCAGTTCTTC. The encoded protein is CASSQLAEPKQFF.

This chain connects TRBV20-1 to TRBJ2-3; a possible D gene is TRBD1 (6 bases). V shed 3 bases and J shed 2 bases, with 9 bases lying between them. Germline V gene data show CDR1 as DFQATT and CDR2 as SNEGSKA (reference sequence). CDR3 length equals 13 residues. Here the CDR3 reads CSASGTFTDTQYF. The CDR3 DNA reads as TGCAGTGCTAGTGGGACATTCACAGATACGCAGTATTTT.

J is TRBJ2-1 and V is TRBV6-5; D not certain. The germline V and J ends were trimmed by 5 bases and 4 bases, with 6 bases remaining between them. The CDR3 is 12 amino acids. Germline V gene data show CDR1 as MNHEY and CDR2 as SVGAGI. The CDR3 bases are TGTGCCAGCAGTCCTCAGTACAATGAGCAGTTCTTC. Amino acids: CASSPQYNEQFF.

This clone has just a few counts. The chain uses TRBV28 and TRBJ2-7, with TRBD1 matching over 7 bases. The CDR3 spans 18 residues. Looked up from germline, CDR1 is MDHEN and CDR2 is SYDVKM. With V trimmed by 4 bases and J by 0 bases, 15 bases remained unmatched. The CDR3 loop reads CASSSHVPPGQSSYEQYF. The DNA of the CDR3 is TGTGCCAGCAGTTCACACGTTCCTCCGGGACAGAGCTCCTACGAGCAGTACTTC. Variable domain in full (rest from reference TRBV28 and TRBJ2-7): DVKVTQSSRYLVKRTGEKVFLECVQDMDHENMFWYRQDPGLGLRLIYFSYDVKMKEKGDIPEGYSVSREKKERFSLILESASTNQTSMYLCASSSHVPPGQSSYEQYFGPGTRLTVT.

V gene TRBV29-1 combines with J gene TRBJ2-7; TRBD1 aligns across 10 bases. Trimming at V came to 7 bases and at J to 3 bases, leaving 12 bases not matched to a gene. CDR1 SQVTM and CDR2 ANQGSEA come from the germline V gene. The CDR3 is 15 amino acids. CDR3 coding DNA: TGCAGCGGGACGAGGGACAGGGGATATTACTACGAGCAGTACTTC. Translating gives CSGTRDRGYYYEQYF.

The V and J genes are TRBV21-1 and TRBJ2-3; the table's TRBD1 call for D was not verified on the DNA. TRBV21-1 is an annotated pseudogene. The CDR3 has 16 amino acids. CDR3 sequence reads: CASSKGTGGSTDTQYF. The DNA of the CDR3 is TGTGCCAGCAGCAAAGGGACAGGGGGCTCCACAGATACGCAGTATTTT.

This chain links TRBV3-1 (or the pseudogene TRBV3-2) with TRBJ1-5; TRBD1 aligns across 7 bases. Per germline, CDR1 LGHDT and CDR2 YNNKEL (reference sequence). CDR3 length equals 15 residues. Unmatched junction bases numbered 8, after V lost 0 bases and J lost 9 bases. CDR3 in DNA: TGTGCCAGCAGCCAAGACGCCCCAGGGGGTGGGCCCCAGCATTTT. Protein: CASSQDAPGGGPQHF.

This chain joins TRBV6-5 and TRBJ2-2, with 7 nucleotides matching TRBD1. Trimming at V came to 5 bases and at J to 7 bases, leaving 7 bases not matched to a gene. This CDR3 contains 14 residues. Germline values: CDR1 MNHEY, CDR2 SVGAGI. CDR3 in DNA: TGTGCCAGCAGTCTCGACAGGGACGTCGGGGAGCTGTTTTTT. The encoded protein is CASSLDRDVGELFF.

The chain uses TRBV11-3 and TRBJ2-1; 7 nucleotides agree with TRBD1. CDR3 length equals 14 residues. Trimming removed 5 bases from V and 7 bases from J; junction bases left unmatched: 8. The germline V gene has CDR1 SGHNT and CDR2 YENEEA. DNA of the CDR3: TGTGCCAGCAGCCCTAGGGGACAGTTTAATGAGCAGTTCTTC. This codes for CASSPRGQFNEQFF.

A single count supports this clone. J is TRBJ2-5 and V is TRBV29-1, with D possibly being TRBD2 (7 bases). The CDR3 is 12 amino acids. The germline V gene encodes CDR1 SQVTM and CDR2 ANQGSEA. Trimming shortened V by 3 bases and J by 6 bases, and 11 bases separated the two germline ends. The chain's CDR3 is CSVDGGLKTQYF. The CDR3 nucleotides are TGCAGCGTTGACGGGGGGCTCAAGACCCAGTACTTC.